Listed here is a single T cell receptor (beta chain). This record belongs to a study of PD-1 blockade in classical Hodgkin lymphoma. Using immunoSEQ multiplex PCR, the repertoire was profiled, and TCRdb retains in-frame clones only, with some absent. This sample has 50,000 to 65,000 clones, with around nine tenths found just once. Every patient was affected by relapse after autologous stem cell transplantation, while exposure to brentuximab vedotin was not uniform. The CDR3 extends over 16 amino acids. Germline trimming cut 4 bases from V and 5 bases from J; bases unmatched to any gene: 6. The germline gives CDR1 SGHRS, CDR2 YFSETQ.

This chain uses TRBV5-1 with TRBJ2-5; TRBD2 matches at 15 bases. The TCR comes from a human donor with classical Hodgkin lymphoma. The input for sequencing was peripheral blood mononuclear cells (PBMCs), taken before the second cycle of nivolumab. This CDR3 reads CASSPGLAGGPETQYF. Written as DNA, the CDR3 is TGCGCCAGCAGCCCGGGACTAGCGGGGGGCCCCGAGACCCAGTACTTC.